This T cell receptor (beta chain) was sequenced during a study of CD8+ T cells in alopecia areata. Study details: The study gave tofacitinib for 6 to 18 months, then 6 months off drug. Severity scores in treated patients reflected the percentage of scalp affected.

Findings of the study overall: Tofacitinib delivered significant drops in scalp clonality and in expanded CD8+ clones among the top 100.

The treatment was: oral pan-JAK inhibitor, 5-10 mg twice daily. The germline CDR1 and CDR2 sequences are MGHDK and SYGVNS. CDR3 length: 15 residues. Trimming stripped 6 bases from V and 7 bases from J, with 18 bases between. As to this clone: The antigen remains unidentified.

Sequencing used cDNA as its template, made by extracting RNA and reverse transcribing it. Generated by immunoSEQ multiplex PCR, the TCRdb table keeps only in-frame clones and is missing some. The repertoire holds about 220,000 clones, with less than 75% as singletons. The sample was CD4+ T cells sorted from blood, taken at week 4, from a patient treated with tofacitinib. The TCR sequence derives from a human donor with alopecia areata. This chain links TRBV25-1 with TRBJ1-4; D unclear. CDR3 sequence: CASRESKGQAEKLFF. In DNA form, the CDR3 reads TGTGCCAGCAGGGAAAGTAAGGGCCAAGCTGAAAAACTGTTTTTT.